The TCR beta chain under discussion was sequenced for a study of cytomegalovirus exposure and HLA in healthy donors. The PCR ran on 60 Vbeta and 13 Jbeta primers. The assay was immunoSEQ multiplex PCR, and TCRdb's table has in-frame clones only and misses some. Of about 180,000 clones detected, roughly 80% appear once; the ten largest clones hold around 1.4%. Germline CDR1 and CDR2: SQVTM and ANQGSEA. CDR3 length equals 11 residues. V is TRBV29-1 and J is TRBJ2-1; D remains ambiguous. Sequencing was carried out using PBMCs. This receptor was taken from a girl aged 5-17 years in good health and CMV-seropositive. The CDR3 loop reads CTGASYNEQFF. The CDR3 DNA reads as TGCACCGGAGCCTCCTACAATGAGCAGTTCTTC.